The T cell receptor beta chain described here comes from a study of T cell clones after liver transplantation. The overall study: TCRbeta sequencing after a pre-transplant mixed lymphocyte reaction identified graft-donor-reactive clones, later tracked in post-transplant blood.

The CDR3 totals 15 residues. J was trimmed by 0 bases and V by 8 bases; bases with no gene match: 3. Germline values: CDR1 ENHRY, CDR2 SYGVKD. Clones were read by immunoSEQ multiplex PCR, and TCRdb kept only the in-frame ones, dropping some. In the table there are roughly 55,000 clones, around 85% of which are singletons. The V call is TRBV10-3, the J call TRBJ1-3; 11 nucleotides agree with TRBD1. This material consisted of CD4+ T cells from blood, taken before liver transplant. The TCR originated in a human donor who received a liver transplant. The CDR3 DNA follows: TGTGCCATCGGGGACAGGGGGATCTCTGGAAACACCATATATTTT. This translates into CAIGDRGISGNTIYF.